This entry features one T cell receptor (beta chain) sequence. Its target is not known. This CDR3 comprises 15 residues. From germline, CDR1 is MGHRA and CDR2 YSYEKL. V shed 0 bases and J shed 8 bases, with 16 bases lying between them. This entry is derived from a study of T cell responses to AZD1222 COVID-19 vaccine. Study context: Second doses were pooled across both intervals (about 4 or about 12 weeks). Whole-study findings and limits: As reported, nearly half of all spike-specific TCRs target variant regions that are unmutated. Spike as a whole was targeted by vaccine-associated CD4 TCRs, dominant at 160-218 and 743-854. Spike-specific TCR breadth and depth rose after two AZD1222 doses.

Sequencing used immunoSEQ multiplex PCR; TCRdb keeps in-frame clones, though not all of them. The sample has about 35,000 clones, 65% to 90% seen once. The source material was peripheral blood, sampled on day 0 of AZD1222 vaccination. The J gene is TRBJ1-2, the V gene TRBV4-1; weak D call: TRBD1 (6 bases). The receptor was derived from an adult in good health. The CDR3 region has the DNA TGCGCCAGCAGCCAAGAGCAGGGGCAGGGAGGAGGCTACACCTTC. Translation gives CASSQEQGQGGGYTF.